Presented here are 9 T cell receptor beta chains from one specimen sequenced in a study of neurological immune-mediated disorders. Each CDR3 protein gets one entry after TCRdb re-called the 5' RACE reads with MiXCR. The sample yields more than 30,000 distinct CDR3 sequences, about 4.5% seen once. The specimen was PBMCs. These receptors came from a man younger than 35 in good health.

This clonotype was seen repeatedly, ten times or more. This chain uses TRBV6-5 with TRBJ1-1, with unresolved D. The V end was cut by 8 bases, the J end by 2 bases, with 9 bases between. The CDR3 has 12 amino acids. The V gene's germline CDR1 is MNHEY and CDR2 SVGAGI. CDR3 region: CASGRSNTEAFF. CDR3 DNA: TGTGCCAGCGGAAGGAGTAACACTGAAGCTTTCTTT.

This clonotype has ten or more counts. The chain employs TRBV29-1 and TRBJ1-5; possible D gene TRBD1, 5 bases. The CDR3 loop spans 13 amino acids. Germline V gene sequence: CDR1 SQVTM, CDR2 ANQGSEA. The V end was cut by 4 bases, the J end by 2 bases, with 9 bases between. DNA of the CDR3: TGCAGCGTTGTGGGGGACGGCAATCAGCCCCAGCATTTT. This codes for CSVVGDGNQPQHF.

This clonotype has a count of ten or more. The J gene is TRBJ1-5, the V gene TRBV7-2; 7 nucleotides agree with TRBD1. Germline V CDR1 and CDR2: SGHTA, FQGNSA. The junction had 3 bases not matched to a gene; V was cut back by 3 bases and J by 7 bases. This CDR3 region has 13 residues. CDR3 coding DNA: TGTGCCAGCAGCTTCAGGGGACAGCAGCCCCAGCATTTT. Translation gives CASSFRGQQPQHF.

There are many counts of this clonotype. This chain uses TRBV6-6 with TRBJ1-3, with 9 bases aligning to TRBD1. Trimming took 4 bases from V and 1 from J; bases not matched to a gene: 2. The germline gives CDR1 MNHNY, CDR2 SVGAGI (reference sequence). CDR3 length: 15 residues. CDR3 loop: CASSSGQGSGNTIYF. In DNA form, the CDR3 reads TGTGCCAGCAGTTCCGGACAGGGGTCTGGAAACACCATATATTTT.

This clonotype was observed at least ten times. The V gene is TRBV18, the J gene TRBJ2-5; D gene ambiguous. The CDR3 covers 14 residues. The V gene's germline CDR1 is KGHSH and CDR2 LQKENI. Trimming removed 3 bases from V and 2 bases from J, with 10 bases in between. DNA of the CDR3: TGTGCCAGCTCACCGGCCAGCATTCAAGAGACCCAGTACTTC. Residues: CASSPASIQETQYF.

The table lists this clonotype with many counts. V usage is TRBV29-1 and J usage is TRBJ1-1; 8 nucleotides align to TRBD1. CDR3 length: 13 amino acids. Per the germline V gene, CDR1 is SQVTM and CDR2 is ANQGSEA. The V segment lost 6 bases and the J segment 11 bases; nucleotides outside the gene matches: 14. CDR3 coding DNA: TGCAGCGTGACAGGGGCGGACGTTCTAAGGGCTTTCTTT. Translation gives CSVTGADVLRAFF.

Ten or more counts support this clonotype. The chain couples TRBV5-1 to TRBJ1-1; perhaps TRBD1 as D (5 bases). V was cut by 6 bases and J by 6 bases, with 18 bases left in between. Per germline, CDR1 SGHRS and CDR2 YFSETQ. The CDR3 has 14 residues. CDR3 sequence: CASTGDDRGPEAFF. The CDR3, as DNA: TGCGCCAGCACTGGTGACGACCGGGGACCTGAAGCTTTCTTT.

The sample holds many counts of this clonotype. V usage is TRBV5-1 and J usage is TRBJ2-3; 7 positions match TRBD1. The V gene's germline CDR1 is SGHRS and CDR2 YFSETQ. With 0 bases clipped from V and 1 base from J, the junction kept 5 bases outside the gene matches. The CDR3 runs 16 residues. The CDR3 bases are TGCGCCAGCAGCTTGGAGGGGACAGTGGGCACAGATACGCAGTATTTT. Translation: CASSLEGTVGTDTQYF.

This clonotype was counted many times. The chain recombines TRBV19 with TRBJ2-2; D not certain. CDR3 length: 17 residues. The ends were cut back, 3 bases at V and 6 bases at J, with 20 bases in the middle. From germline, CDR1 is LNHDA and CDR2 SQIVND (reference sequence). CDR3 sequence (DNA): TGTGCCAGTAGTATTGGGTTTTCTAAAGGTCTGTCCGGGGAGCTGTTTTTT. Translating it yields CASSIGFSKGLSGELFF.